The 25 T cell receptor beta chains listed next were all sequenced from one sample in a study of tissue T cells after allogeneic stem cell transplantation. Clones were read by immunoSEQ multiplex PCR, and TCRdb kept only the in-frame ones, dropping some. The data hold 9,900 or so clones, with 35% to 40% observed a single time. Time point specified: mouse harvest day 7 after allogeneic transplant. The graft held 10^6 splenic CD5+ T cells and 10^7 T-cell-depleted bone marrow cells. The sequencing input was skin. The receptors originated from a female BALB/c mouse given C57BL/6 T cells with graft-versus-host disease after an allogeneic hematopoietic cell transplant.

As regards this clone: Gene and germline names: mouse. The missing CDR3 end, 1 residue past where the read stops, is filled in from the germline J gene. The gene calls are TRBV5 and TRBJ2-1, with D possibly called TRBD1 or TRBD2 (7 bases each). The CDR3 runs to 17 residues. Germline values: CDR1 LGHNA, CDR2 YNLKQL (reference sequence). V was cut by 1 base and J by 0 bases, with 13 bases left in between. CDR3 bases read: TGTGCCAGCAGCCAAGTCAGGGGGGGGGATAACTATGCTGAGCAGTTC. As protein: CASSQVRGGDNYAEQF. Given in full, the CDR3 is CASSQVRGGDNYAEQFF.

A remark on this clone: Mouse gene names apply. Read coverage stops 1 residue before the CDR3 terminus; the germline J gene supplies the remainder. V gene TRBV26 combines with J gene TRBJ1-1; D ambiguous. CDR3 length: 14 residues. V lost 2 bases and J 0 bases, leaving 7 bases between the germline ends. Looked up from germline, CDR1 is KGHPV and CDR2 is FQNQEV (reference sequence). The CDR3 bases that were read are TGTGCCAGCAGTCTGGCCATTGCAAACACAGAAGTCTTC. It codes for CASSLAIANTEVF. The whole CDR3 region reads CASSLAIANTEVFF.

As for this clone: Genes and germline are mouse. The missing CDR3 end, 1 residue past where the read stops, is filled in from the germline J gene. The chain joins TRBV13-1 to TRBJ2-7; D not resolved. V gave up 2 bases and J gave up 1 base, with 7 bases separating them. Looked up from germline, CDR1 is NSHNY and CDR2 is SYGAGN. The length of the CDR3 is 13 residues. The CDR3 protein is CASSEQISYEQYF. The sequenced CDR3 bases are TGTGCCAGCAGTGAACAGATTTCCTATGAACAGTAC.

This clone was seen a few times. Gene and germline names: mouse. Sequencing ends 1 residue short of the CDR3 end; the germline J gene provides the rest. The gene calls are TRBV3 and TRBJ1-5; D ambiguous. Germline-derived CDR1 and CDR2 are SNHLY and FYNGKV (reference sequence). Trimming removed 1 base at V and 3 bases at J, with 7 bases between. CDR3 length equals 14 residues. CDR3 DNA, as far as it was read: TGTGCCAGCAGCTTAGATGGTAGCAACCAGGCTCCGCTT. Translating gives CASSLDGSNQAPL. The full CDR3 sequence reads CASSLDGSNQAPLF.

About this clone itself: The germline and genes are mouse ones. The read terminates 1 residue before the CDR3 end, so the remaining end is supplied by the germline J gene. This chain joins TRBV16 and TRBJ1-4; tentatively, D is TRBD1 (5 bases). There are 16 residues in the CDR3. Germline CDR1 and CDR2: SGHSA and FRNQAP. Trimming took off 0 bases at V and 0 bases at J, with 8 bases between the two ends. This CDR3 reads CASSLDRVLSNERLFF. The covered CDR3 bases are TGTGCAAGCAGCTTAGACAGGGTTCTTTCCAACGAAAGATTATTT.

With respect to this clone: Mouse names are used for the genes. The read ends 1 residue before the CDR3 terminus; that terminus is restored from the germline J gene. The rearrangement links TRBV20 to TRBJ1-4; D may be TRBD1 (6 bases). The CDR3 runs to 13 residues. CDR1 and CDR2 (germline): GFQATS, STVNSAI. V shed 7 bases and J shed 2 bases, with 11 bases lying between them. The CDR3 sequence: CGGRDISNERLFF. Incomplete CDR3 DNA: TGTGGTGGCCGGGACATATCCAACGAAAGATTATTT.

Details on this clone: Gene names and germline match the mouse. This CDR3 reads CASSRTKNSDYTF. The sequenced CDR3 bases are TGTGCCAGCAGCAGGACAAAAAACTCCGACTACACC. The chain is built from TRBV26 and TRBJ1-2; possible D gene TRBD1, 5 bases. The sequence runs out 1 residue before the end of the CDR3; the remainder is reconstructed from the germline J gene. Trimming cost V 6 bases and J 1 base, with 9 bases left between them. Germline CDR1 is KGHPV and CDR2 is FQNQEV (reference sequence). The CDR3 covers 13 residues.

Only a few counts were recorded for this clone. Mouse gene names and germline throughout. CDR3 sequence reads: CASSLLNERLFF. The covered CDR3 bases are TGTGCCAGCAGTCTCCTCAACGAAAGATTATTT. V gene TRBV26 combines with J gene TRBJ1-4; D uncertain. The CDR3 extends 1 residue past the end of the read, so its final part is completed from the germline J gene. V lost 3 bases and J lost 4, with 3 bases in between. The germline V gene encodes CDR1 KGHPV and CDR2 FQNQEV (reference sequence). The CDR3 length is 12 residues. Drawing the rest from reference TRBV26 and TRBJ1-4, the complete variable domain is NSKVIQTPRYLVKGQGQKAKMRCIPEKGHPVVFWYQQNKNNEFKFLINFQNQEVLQQIDMTEKRFSAECPSNSPCSLEIQSSEAGDSALYLCASSLLNERLFFGHGTKLSVL.

This clone has only one observation. Mouse germline and gene names are used. With the read ending 1 residue before the CDR3 end, the germline J gene is used to fill in that end. The V call is TRBV15, the J call TRBJ2-5; tentatively, D is TRBD2 (5 bases). Deletions cut 5 bases from V and 1 base from J, with 7 bases between. CDR1 is SGHND and CDR2 is FRSKSL in the germline V gene. CDR3 length: 13 residues. The CDR3 region is CASSLWDQDTQYF. Partial CDR3 DNA: TGTGCCAGCAGTCTCTGGGACCAAGACACCCAGTAC. The variable domain in full, with the rest retrieved from reference TRBV15 and TRBJ2-5, is DAGVTQTPRHEVAEKGQTIILKCEPVSGHNDLFWYRQTKIQGLELLSYFRSKSLMEDGGAFKDRFKAEMLNSSFSTLKIQPTEPKDSAVYLCASSLWDQDTQYFGPGTRLLVL.

A remark on this clone: Germline and genes here are mouse. From the germline J gene comes the end of the CDR3, since the read stops 1 residue before it. The chain is built from TRBV23 and TRBJ1-3; the DNA was not used to check the table's D call, TRBD1. The CDR3 is 15 residues long. CDR1 KGHTA and CDR2 FQNQQP come from the germline V gene. The CDR3 spells CSSSQQGSSGNTLYF. Partial CDR3 DNA: TGCTCCAGCAGTCAACAGGGTTCTTCTGGAAATACGCTCTAT.

This clone turned up a few times. The gene names here belong to mouse. The read finishes 1 residue shy of the CDR3 end, and the germline J gene is used to complete it. V gene TRBV26 combines with J gene TRBJ1-2; D is uncertain. This CDR3 comprises 13 residues. Germline CDR1 and CDR2: KGHPV and FQNQEV (reference sequence). V was cut by 4 bases and J by 2 bases, with 8 bases left in between. CDR3: CASSPGGNSDYTF. The CDR3 DNA, read in part, is TGTGCCAGCAGTCCGGGTGGGAACTCCGACTACACC.

A note on this clone: Gene names and germline refer to mouse. The CDR3 goes on 1 residue after the read ends, and that part is filled in from the germline J gene. The chain carries TRBV1 and TRBJ2-2; 8 positions agree with TRBD2. Germline V lookup: CDR1 NSQYPW, CDR2 LRSPGD (reference sequence). J gave up 6 bases and V 0 bases, and 3 bases lay outside the gene matches. The CDR3 loop spans 15 amino acids. The CDR3 reads CTCSADRGGPGQLYF. CDR3 DNA, as far as it was read: TGCACCTGCAGTGCAGATAGGGGGGGGCCCGGGCAGCTCTAC. Filled out from reference TRBV1 and TRBJ2-2, the complete variable domain reads VTLLEQNPRWRLVPRGQAVNLRCILKNSQYPWMSWYQQDLQKQLQWLFTLRSPGDKEVKSLPGADYLATRVTDTELRLQVANMSQGRTLYCTCSADRGGPGQLYFGEGSKLTVL.

As to this clone: The gene names here belong to mouse. The sequence runs out 1 residue before the end of the CDR3; the remainder is reconstructed from the germline J gene. The chain carries TRBV3 and TRBJ1-2; 8 bases agree with TRBD1. V dropped 4 bases and J dropped 2; count of bases not matched to a gene: 3. The CDR3 consists of 14 residues. The germline gives CDR1 SNHLY, CDR2 FYNGKV (reference sequence). CDR3 DNA (partial): TGTGCCAGCAGCTCCAACAGGGGGAACTCCGACTACACC. Encoded protein: CASSSNRGNSDYT. The full-length CDR3 reads as CASSSNRGNSDYTF.

A remark on this clone: The listed genes are named as in mouse. The read ends 1 residue before the CDR3 terminus; that terminus is restored from the germline J gene. This rearrangement joins TRBV2 to TRBJ2-4; 11 positions match TRBD2. The CDR3 is made up of 17 amino acids. V dropped 1 base and J dropped 0; count of bases not matched to a gene: 3. CDR1 is LGHNA, CDR2 YSYQKL, per germline. CDR3 protein: CASSQGRDWGSQNTLYF. The CDR3 DNA, read in part, is TGTGCCAGCAGCCAAGGCCGGGACTGGGGGAGTCAAAACACCTTGTAC.

Notes on this clone: The genes are named according to mouse. The read is 1 residue too short to cover the CDR3 end, so that end is filled in from the germline J gene. The rearrangement uses TRBV26 and TRBJ2-5, with 10 bases matching TRBD2. Germline V gene lookup returns CDR1 KGHPV and CDR2 FQNQEV (reference sequence). The CDR3 has 15 amino acids. J lost 5 bases, V lost 4 bases, and 6 bases had no gene match. CDR3 sequence reads: CASSPPGLGRDTQYF. CDR3 bases read: TGTGCCAGCAGTCCGCCGGGACTGGGGAGAGACACCCAGTAC.

For this clone: Any gene name here is a mouse gene name. The sequence runs out 1 residue before the end of the CDR3; the remainder is reconstructed from the germline J gene. J is TRBJ2-5 and V is TRBV23; TRBD2, the table's D call, lacks a check against the DNA. The CDR3 has 13 amino acids. Germline CDR1 is KGHTA and CDR2 is FQNQQP. The CDR3 DNA, read in part, is TGCTCCAGCAGTCGGACTGGGCAAGACACCCAGTAC. Translated: CSSSRTGQDTQY. The whole CDR3 reads CSSSRTGQDTQYF.

This clone was observed a handful of times. Genes and germline come from the mouse. The DNA ends 1 residue before the CDR3 does, and the rest of the CDR3 is filled in from the germline J gene. The rearrangement joins TRBV26 to TRBJ2-7; D is undetermined. This CDR3 has 12 residues. CDR1 and CDR2 (germline): KGHPV, FQNQEV (reference sequence). The ends were cut back, 0 bases at V and 5 bases at J, with 5 bases in the middle. The CDR3 bases that were read are TGTGCCAGCAGTCTGTCGAAGGATGAACAGTAC. As protein: CASSLSKDEQY. The full CDR3 is CASSLSKDEQYF.

This clone is medium-sized by share. Mouse germline and gene names are used. Sequencing ends 1 residue short of the CDR3 end; the germline J gene provides the rest. The J gene is TRBJ2-7, the V gene TRBV12-1; tentative D call: TRBD2 (6 bases). The CDR3 consists of 15 residues. Trimming cost V 0 bases and J 0 bases, with 11 bases left between them. Germline V gene lookup returns CDR1 SGHSN and CDR2 HYEKVE. CDR3 sequence reads: CASSLGWGISYEQYF. The sequenced CDR3 bases are TGTGCCAGCTCTCTCGGTTGGGGGATCTCCTATGAACAGTAC.

This clone turned up a few times. The gene symbols are mouse symbols. Read data end 1 residue before the CDR3 end; the end is taken from the germline J gene. The V gene is TRBV31, the J gene TRBJ2-5; possibly TRBD2 for D (6 bases). The CDR3 extends over 13 amino acids. V lost 0 bases to trimming and J lost 6 bases, with 10 bases between them. The V gene's germline CDR1 is GKSSPN and CDR2 SITVG. This CDR3 reads CAWSLNWEDTQYF. The sequenced CDR3 bases are TGTGCCTGGAGTCTAAACTGGGAGGACACCCAGTAC.

Details on this clone: The germline and genes are mouse ones. The CDR3 end lies 1 residue beyond the end of the read and is filled in from the germline J gene. V gene TRBV13-1 combines with J gene TRBJ2-3; no clear D gene. This CDR3 has 14 residues. With 5 bases removed from V and 0 bases from J, the gap between germline ends came to 10 bases. CDR1 and CDR2 from the germline V gene are NSHNY and SYGAGN. The sequenced CDR3 bases are TGTGCCAGCAGGCGACACACTAGTGCAGAAACGCTGTAT. It codes for CASRRHTSAETLY. The entire CDR3 reads CASRRHTSAETLYF.

Sample share makes this clone medium-sized. Here the gene names and germline are mouse. The missing CDR3 end, 1 residue past where the read stops, is filled in from the germline J gene. This sequence joins TRBV26 and TRBJ2-7; 11 bases align to TRBD1. The CDR3 extends over 15 amino acids. Germline CDR1 reads KGHPV; CDR2 reads FQNQEV (reference sequence). Trimming at V came to 6 bases and at J to 1 base, leaving 5 bases not matched to a gene. This chain's CDR3 is CASRLGTGGSYEQYF. CDR3 DNA, as far as it was read: TGTGCCAGCAGGCTCGGGACAGGGGGTTCCTATGAACAGTAC.

Concerning this clone: Gene and germline names: mouse. The CDR3 is cut off 1 residue early in the read; its end comes from the germline J gene. V usage is TRBV23 and J usage is TRBJ2-3; the table's D gene call, TRBD2, was not cross checked with the DNA. CDR3 length: 15 residues. In germline, CDR1 is KGHTA, CDR2 FQNQQP. The CDR3 bases that were read are TGCTCCAGCAGCCGGGACTGGGGGAGTGCAGAAACGCTGTAT. Encoded protein: CSSSRDWGSAETLY. In full, the CDR3 is CSSSRDWGSAETLYF.

As regards this clone: All gene names here are mouse names. The read halts 1 residue ahead of the CDR3 end, with the missing end drawn from the germline J gene. V is TRBV26 and J is TRBJ1-2, with no clear D. The CDR3 spans 12 residues. V lost 0 bases, J lost 3 bases, and 2 bases lay in between. Germline values: CDR1 KGHPV, CDR2 FQNQEV (reference sequence). CDR3 region: CASSLSHSDYTF. CDR3 DNA (partial): TGTGCCAGCAGTCTGTCGCACTCCGACTACACC. Combining the CDR3 with reference TRBV26 and TRBJ1-2 gives the whole variable domain NSKVIQTPRYLVKGQGQKAKMRCIPEKGHPVVFWYQQNKNNEFKFLINFQNQEVLQQIDMTEKRFSAECPSNSPCSLEIQSSEAGDSALYLCASSLSHSDYTFGSGTRLLVI.

As for this clone: Gene and germline names: mouse. The sequenced fragment ends 1 residue before the CDR3 boundary, so the rest is inferred from the germline J gene. J is TRBJ2-4 and V is TRBV20; the match to TRBD2 covers 8 bases. Germline V gene data show CDR1 as GFQATS and CDR2 as STVNSAI. The CDR3 totals 15 residues. Losses at the gene ends were 0 bases for V and 1 base for J; bases not matched to a gene: 3. The DNA read from the CDR3 is TGTGGTGCTAGGGACTGGGGGGAAGGTCAAAACACCTTGTAC. The encoded protein is CGARDWGEGQNTLY. The full CDR3 is CGARDWGEGQNTLYF. The full variable domain, rest sourced from reference TRBV20 and TRBJ2-4, is GALVYQYPRRTICKSGTSMRMECQAVGFQATSVAWYRQSPQKTFELIALSTVNSAIKYEQNFTQEKFPISHPNLSFSSMTVLNAYLEDRGLYLCGARDWGEGQNTLYFGAGTRLSVL.

This clone was counted once. The genes are named according to mouse. The CDR3 end falls 1 residue outside the read, so it is completed with the germline J gene. The same CDR3 also results from other DNA sequences found in this sample. The chain joins TRBV16 to TRBJ2-7; no firm D call. Germline V gene sequence: CDR1 SGHSA, CDR2 FRNQAP. The CDR3 is 11 amino acids. Trimming removed 5 bases from V and 6 bases from J, with 8 bases in between. The sequenced CDR3 bases are TGTGCAAGCAGCCTAGGCGGTGAACAGTAC. Protein: CASSLGGEQY. The complete CDR3 sequence is CASSLGGEQYF. Together with reference TRBV16 and TRBJ2-7, the CDR3 gives the full variable domain: NAGVIQTPRHKVTGKGQEATLWCEPISGHSAVFWYRQTIVQGLEFLTYFRNQAPIDDSGMPKERFSAQMPNQSHSTLKIQSTQPQDSAVYLCASSLGGEQYFGPGTRLTVL.